This passage covers 29 T cell receptor beta chains from one sample sequenced in a study of cytomegalovirus exposure and HLA in healthy donors. 13 Jbeta primers and 60 Vbeta primers were used for the PCR. Assay: immunoSEQ multiplex PCR; the TCRdb copy retains only in-frame clones and omits some. The sample includes about 180,000 clones, roughly 77% of them seen just once. The specimen was PBMCs. These receptors all stem from a woman in her twenties or thirties in good health and CMV-seropositive.

The chain has TRBV7-9 and TRBJ2-5, with a weak D call TRBD2 (5 bases). This CDR3 is 14 amino acids long. Germline-derived CDR1 and CDR2 are SEHNR and FQNEAQ (reference sequence). V dropped 5 bases and J dropped 4 bases, with 14 bases sitting between them. The CDR3 protein is CASSPVEAGETQYF. The CDR3 bases are TGTGCCAGCAGCCCGGTTGAGGCGGGAGAGACCCAGTACTTC. Full variable domain (missing parts from reference TRBV7-9 and TRBJ2-5): DTGVSQNPRHKITKRGQNVTFRCDPISEHNRLYWYRQTLGQGPEFLTYFQNEAQLEKSRLLSDRFSAERPKGSFSTLEIQRTEQGDSAMYLCASSPVEAGETQYFGPGTRLLVL.

The V and J genes are TRBV7-9 and TRBJ1-4, with D uncertain. The CDR3 is made up of 14 amino acids. Trimming stripped 0 bases from V and 8 bases from J, with 10 bases between. From germline, CDR1 is SEHNR and CDR2 FQNEAQ (reference sequence). CDR3 residues: CASSLAHAREKLFF. As DNA, the CDR3 is TGTGCCAGCAGCTTAGCCCATGCCCGGGAAAAACTGTTTTTT.

The chain carries TRBV13 and TRBJ2-3, with 8 nucleotides matching TRBD2. This CDR3 has 17 amino acids. V lost 5 bases to trimming and J lost 3 bases; unmatched junction nucleotides: 13. Germline CDR1 PRHDT, CDR2 FYEKMQ (reference sequence). The CDR3 is CASSPPWDSGTTDTQYF. The CDR3 nucleotides read TGTGCCAGCAGCCCCCCCTGGGATAGCGGGACGACAGATACGCAGTATTTT.

The chain recombines TRBV7-2 with TRBJ2-7, with 7 bases fitting TRBD1. The J segment lost 3 bases and the V segment lost 3 bases, leaving 8 bases of the junction unmatched. Germline assignment: CDR1 SGHTA and CDR2 FQGNSA. The CDR3 has 15 amino acids. Here the CDR3 reads CASSFLSTGLYEQYF. CDR3 coding DNA: TGTGCCAGCAGCTTTCTGTCGACAGGGCTCTACGAGCAGTACTTC.

This clone has just a few counts. Other DNA sequences in this specimen translate into the identical CDR3. The chain combines TRBV11-2 with TRBJ2-5, with D hard to call. The CDR3 loop spans 11 amino acids. Germline CDR1 is SGHAT and CDR2 is FQNNGV. V was cut by 5 bases and J by 4 bases, with 5 bases left in between. CDR3 residues: CASSLRETQYF. The CDR3 DNA follows: TGTGCCAGCAGCCTGAGAGAGACCCAGTACTTC.

The rearrangement joins TRBV10-3 to TRBJ2-5; 8 bases agree with TRBD2. Matching the DNA end better, TRBJ2-7 makes the J call doubtful. The CDR3 consists of 16 residues. CDR1 ENHRY and CDR2 SYGVKD come from the germline V gene. This chain's CDR3 is CAISGLFGGAAYEQYF. CDR3 in DNA: TGTGCCATCAGCGGGTTGTTCGGGGGGGCGGCCTACGAGCAGTACTTC.

The V call is TRBV13, the J call TRBJ2-7; 11 bases align to TRBD1. The germline V gene has CDR1 PRHDT and CDR2 FYEKMQ (reference sequence). The V and J ends lost 3 bases and 0 bases, in that order; junction bases with no gene match: 1. The CDR3 sequence is 15 residues long. This chain's CDR3 is CASSFGQGASYEQYF. DNA for the CDR3: TGTGCCAGCAGCTTCGGACAGGGGGCCTCCTACGAGCAGTACTTC.

There are a few counts of this clone. The J gene is TRBJ2-7, the V gene TRBV27; the match to TRBD1 covers 10 bases. The CDR3 is 14 residues long. Germline V gives CDR1 MNHEY, CDR2 SMNVEV (reference sequence). The V segment lost 5 bases and the J segment 5 bases; nucleotides outside the gene matches: 6. CDR3 bases: TGTGCCAGCAGTCGACAGGGGGCGTTCAACGAGCAGTACTTC. This encodes CASSRQGAFNEQYF.

In its sample, this clone was seen once. The chain links TRBV7-2 to TRBJ2-2, with 7 bases fitting TRBD2. The V and J ends lost 8 bases and 0 bases, in that order; junction bases with no gene match: 3. This CDR3 has 14 residues. Germline lookup yields CDR1 SGHTA and CDR2 FQGNSA. CDR3 bases: TGTGCCAGCGGGCGGGGGACGAACACCGGGGAGCTGTTTTTT. Amino acids: CASGRGTNTGELFF.

V is TRBV4-1 and J is TRBJ2-1, with D possibly being TRBD2 (5 bases). The CDR3 is made up of 14 amino acids. Per the germline V gene, CDR1 is MGHRA and CDR2 is YSYEKL. The V end lost 1 base, the J end lost 4 bases, and 8 bases lay between the germline ends. The CDR3 protein is CASSQGTLYNEQFF. The CDR3 DNA reads as TGCGCCAGCAGCCAAGGGACTCTTTACAATGAGCAGTTCTTC.

The table lists this clone with a count of one. V gene TRBV4-2 combines with J gene TRBJ1-2, with unresolved D. V gave up 4 bases and J gave up 0 bases, with 12 bases separating them. This CDR3 has 15 residues. Per germline, CDR1 LGHNA and CDR2 YNFKEQ. The CDR3 spells CASSPSADSNYGYTF. CDR3 DNA sequence: TGTGCCAGCAGCCCCAGCGCCGATTCTAACTATGGCTACACCTTC.

The gene calls are TRBV7-8 and TRBJ1-1; weak D call: TRBD1 (6 bases). The CDR3 totals 12 residues. Germline CDR1 reads SGHVS; CDR2 reads FQNEAQ. Trimming cost V 5 bases and J 4 bases, with 8 bases left between them. CDR3 DNA: TGTGCCAGCAGCCGACAGGTCACTGAAGCTTTCTTT. Translated: CASSRQVTEAFF.

This clone has only one observation. The CDR3 bases are TGTGCCAGCAGTTCCACTCATTATTCACCCCTCCACTTT. Amino acid sequence: CASSSTHYSPLHF. The V call is TRBV6-5, the J call TRBJ1-6; no clear D. This CDR3 is 13 amino acids long. From germline, CDR1 is MNHEY and CDR2 SVGAGI. Trimming took off 4 bases at V and 8 bases at J, with 9 bases between the two ends.

The CDR3 loop reads CASSQKEGDTGETQYF. CDR3 DNA sequence: TGCGCCAGCAGTCAAAAAGAAGGAGATACGGGAGAGACCCAGTACTTC. V gene TRBV23-1 combines with J gene TRBJ2-5; D is ambiguous. TRBV23-1 is an ORF, with its function uncertain. V was shortened by 2 bases and J by 4 bases, with 17 bases between the two germline ends. This CDR3 is built from 16 residues.

This clone has a single count. The chain is built from TRBV28 and TRBJ2-1; D unclear. The CDR3 is 13 residues long. Germline V CDR1 and CDR2: MDHEN, SYDVKM. V shed 2 bases and J shed 8 bases, with 10 bases lying between them. In nucleotides, the CDR3 is TGTGCCAGCAGTTTACCCCCAGTCTATGAGCAGTTCTTC. It codes for CASSLPPVYEQFF.

The chain couples TRBV2 to TRBJ1-3; 12 nucleotides align to TRBD1. The CDR3 consists of 15 residues. Trimming at V came to 6 bases and at J to 6 bases, leaving 6 bases not matched to a gene. Germline V gives CDR1 SNHLY, CDR2 FYNNEI. The CDR3 region has the DNA TGTGCCAGCAGGCCCGGGACAGGGGGCCTAAACACCATATATTTT. Protein: CASRPGTGGLNTIYF.

Only a few counts were recorded for this clone. This likely reflects a read error, since a far larger clone is one base away. The CDR3 does not close with the conserved phenylalanine or tryptophan, likely indicating a read error. This chain uses TRBV5-1 with TRBJ1-1; 8 bases fit TRBD1. V was clipped by 5 bases and J by 4 bases; unmatched bases: 7. The CDR3 totals 14 residues. CDR1 and CDR2 (germline): SGHRS, YFSETQ. The CDR3 region is CASRGGQGGTEAFL. The CDR3 coding sequence is TGCGCCAGCAGGGGCGGACAGGGTGGCACTGAAGCTTTCTTA.

In this sample, this clone turned up once. An end of the junction does not agree with germline; a read error may underlie this. The chain is built from TRBV5-6 and TRBJ1-5; tentatively, D is TRBD1 (6 bases). Germline CDR1 is SGHDT and CDR2 is YYEEEE. CDR3 length: 14 residues. This CDR3 is CASSSGVGNQLQHF. The CDR3 nucleotides read TGTGCCAGCAGCTCAGGGGTAGGCAATCAGCTCCAGCATTTT.

This sequence joins TRBV27 and TRBJ2-7, with a tentative D call TRBD1 (6 bases). The germline V and J ends were trimmed by 5 bases and 1 base, with 12 bases remaining between them. The germline CDR1 and CDR2 sequences are MNHEY and SMNVEV (reference sequence). The CDR3 loop spans 14 amino acids. This CDR3 is CASSITTGSYEQYF. In nucleotides, the CDR3 is TGTGCCAGCAGTATTACGACAGGTTCCTACGAGCAGTACTTC.

The sample holds a few counts of this clone. The CDR3 here is CASGRDSPMNTEAFF. The CDR3, as DNA: TGTGCCAGCGGCCGGGACAGCCCCATGAACACTGAAGCTTTCTTT. The genes are TRBV2 and TRBJ1-1; 7 bases line up with TRBD1. V trimming: 8 bases; J trimming: 0 bases; junction bases outside the gene matches: 9. The germline V gene encodes CDR1 SNHLY and CDR2 FYNNEI. This CDR3 spans 15 amino acids.

The chain carries TRBV7-2 and TRBJ2-5; 10 positions match TRBD2. CDR3 size: 15 residues. The germline CDR1 and CDR2 sequences are SGHTA and FQGNSA. V lost 2 bases to trimming and J lost 5 bases; unmatched junction nucleotides: 5. CDR3 DNA: TGTGCCAGCAGCTTAAGGCTAGCGGGGGATGAGACCCAGTACTTC. Translating it yields CASSLRLAGDETQYF.

The chain combines TRBV11-3 with TRBJ1-5, with no clear D. The germline V gene has CDR1 SGHNT and CDR2 YENEEA. The CDR3 consists of 15 residues. Trimming removed 1 base at V and 4 bases at J, with 11 bases between. CDR3 DNA: TGTGCCAGCAGCTTAGTGGCAACGGGTAATCAGCCCCAGCATTTT. This encodes CASSLVATGNQPQHF.

The genes are TRBV7-8 and TRBJ1-4, with TRBD1 identical over 11 bases. Per the germline V gene, CDR1 is SGHVS and CDR2 is FQNEAQ. The CDR3 covers 15 residues. With V trimmed by 5 bases and J by 8 bases, 7 bases remained unmatched. The DNA of the CDR3 is TGTGCCAGCAGCAGAGGACAGGGGGCGCAGGAAAAACTGTTTTTT. Encoded protein: CASSRGQGAQEKLFF.

A note on this clone: Compared with germline, one end of the junction differs, possibly owing to a read error. The genes are TRBV9 and TRBJ2-1; D is undetermined. The CDR3 length is 16 residues. The V gene's germline CDR1 is SGDLS and CDR2 YYNGEE. The CDR3, as DNA: TGTGCCAACAGCGTAGACGGGTTACCCCCCTACAATGAGCAGTTCTTC. Translation gives CANSVDGLPPYNEQFF.

The count of this clone is one. The J gene is TRBJ2-3, the V gene TRBV7-2; 14 positions match TRBD2. There are 18 residues in the CDR3. V lost 4 bases and J lost 3; bases outside the gene matches: 9. CDR1 is SGHTA, CDR2 FQGNSA, per germline. The CDR3 region is CASSSSGTSGGWTDTQYF. In DNA form, the CDR3 reads TGTGCCAGCAGCTCGTCCGGGACTAGCGGGGGATGGACAGATACGCAGTATTTT.

The chain is built from TRBV30 and TRBJ2-3; D gene uncertain. This CDR3 is 15 amino acids long. Trimming removed 1 base at V and 2 bases at J, with 13 bases between. CDR1 and CDR2 from the germline V gene are GTSNPN and SVGIG (reference sequence). The CDR3 bases are TGTGCCTGGAGTGGAGGTGTGAACCCCACAGATACGCAGTATTTT. This gives the protein CAWSGGVNPTDTQYF.

This clone was observed a single time. J is TRBJ2-5 and V is TRBV28, with D hard to call. The J call is uncertain, as TRBJ2-7 better fits the DNA end. The length of the CDR3 is 16 residues. Germline CDR1 and CDR2: MDHEN and SYDVKM. This CDR3 is CASSLGFGQSNYEQYF. The CDR3 nucleotides are TGTGCCAGCAGTTTAGGTTTCGGTCAGAGCAACTACGAGCAGTACTTC.

This clone was picked up a small number of times. The gene calls are TRBV19 and TRBJ1-2; 8 nucleotides align to TRBD1. V shed 5 bases and J 5 bases; nucleotides not matched to a gene: 1. In germline, CDR1 is LNHDA, CDR2 SQIVND (reference sequence). CDR3 length: 12 amino acids. The CDR3 loop is CASSDRGYGYTF. The CDR3 DNA reads as TGTGCCAGTAGTGACAGGGGATATGGCTACACCTTC.

The chain combines TRBV7-2 with TRBJ2-5, with unresolved D. The better agreement between TRBJ2-7 and the DNA end casts doubt on the J call. Germline loops: CDR1 SGHTA, CDR2 FQGNSA. This CDR3 region has 11 residues. This CDR3 reads CASSPSYEQYF. CDR3 nucleotide sequence: TGTGCCAGCAGCCCCTCCTACGAGCAGTACTTC.